This T cell receptor (beta chain) was identified in a study of CD8 T cells in Susac syndrome. CDR1 and CDR2 from the germline V gene are LGHNA and YSLEER. V lost 1 base and J lost 8, with 15 bases in between. The CDR3 length is 15 residues. Random hexamers primed reverse transcription of about 0.45 to 1 ug RNA. Amplification of TCR beta CDR3 across 54 Vbeta and 13 Jbeta was performed with immunoSEQ multiplex PCR. A single record per CDR3 protein comes from TCRdb applying MiXCR to the immunoSEQ multiplex PCR reads. The profile shows some 120,000 distinct CDR3 sequences, 90% to 95% of them singletons. In contrast to the negatively isolated CD8+ and CD4+ T cells, TEMRA cells were FACS-enriched.

The rearrangement uses TRBV4-3 and TRBJ2-1, with D possibly being TRBD2 (6 bases). This TCR derives from a human donor with Susac syndrome. Sequencing used CD8+ T cells from PBMCs. CDR3 in DNA: TGCGCCAGCAGCCAAGTGGACGGGAGTGGGGATGAGCAGTTCTTC. Its protein is CASSQVDGSGDEQFF.